The present TCR beta chain was sequenced within a study of Tregs in tolerant kidney transplant recipients. Assay: immunoSEQ multiplex PCR; the TCRdb copy retains only in-frame clones and omits some. Among about 110,000 clones, 90% were seen once, and the ten largest hold approximately 0.35%. Germline V gene data show CDR1 as SGHRS and CDR2 as YFSETQ. Between the trimmed V and J ends, which lost 0 bases and 3 bases, there was a span of 13 bases. This CDR3 contains 15 residues. J is TRBJ2-7 and V is TRBV5-1, with D perhaps matching TRBD2 (5 bases). The clonotype was recovered from a human donor who received a combined kidney and bone marrow transplant. The sample consisted of CD4+ T cells from blood, taken before the transplant. The CDR3 loop is CASSLEEGSDYEQYF. The CDR3 DNA follows: TGCGCCAGCAGCTTGGAAGAGGGTAGCGACTACGAGCAGTACTTC.